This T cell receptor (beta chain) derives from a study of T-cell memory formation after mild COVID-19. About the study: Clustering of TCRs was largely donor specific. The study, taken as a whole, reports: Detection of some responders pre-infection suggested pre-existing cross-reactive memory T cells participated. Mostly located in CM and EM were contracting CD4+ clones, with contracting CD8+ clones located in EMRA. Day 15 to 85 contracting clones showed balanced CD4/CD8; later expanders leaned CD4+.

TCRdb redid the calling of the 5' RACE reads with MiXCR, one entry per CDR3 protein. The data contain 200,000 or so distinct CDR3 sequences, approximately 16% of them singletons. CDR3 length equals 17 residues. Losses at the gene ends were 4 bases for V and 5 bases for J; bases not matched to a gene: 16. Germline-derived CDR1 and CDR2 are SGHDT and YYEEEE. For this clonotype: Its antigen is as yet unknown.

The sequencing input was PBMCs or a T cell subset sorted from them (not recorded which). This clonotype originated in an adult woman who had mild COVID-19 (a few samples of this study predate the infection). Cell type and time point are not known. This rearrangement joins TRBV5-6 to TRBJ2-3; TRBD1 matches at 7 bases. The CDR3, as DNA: TGTGCCAGCAGCCGCCAGGGGGTGGGCATGATGAGAGATACGCAGTATTTT. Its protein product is CASSRQGVGMMRDTQYF.